This passage covers 17 T cell receptor beta chains from one sample sequenced in a study of response to subunit inactivated influenza vaccine. Each CDR3 protein is one row after TCRdb ran MiXCR on the RT-PCR reads. This table has around 580,000 distinct CDR3 sequences, approximately 10% appearing once. The sequenced sample was PBMCs from blood, obtained on the day of vaccination. The receptor source for this set is a man aged 45-60 years who received an inactivated influenza vaccine.

This clonotype was counted ten times or more. This chain uses TRBV7-9 with TRBJ2-1; 7 bases match TRBD1. Germline CDR1 reads SEHNR; CDR2 reads FQNEAQ (reference sequence). The length of the CDR3 is 16 residues. The V segment lost 1 base and the J segment 0 bases; nucleotides outside the gene matches: 3. CDR3 in DNA: TGTGCCAGCAGCTTAGGGGCAGGGGGCTCCTACAATGAGCAGTTCTTC. Translating it yields CASSLGAGGSYNEQFF.

This clonotype was recorded a few times. The rearrangement uses TRBV20-1 and TRBJ1-5; D is ambiguous. The CDR3 extends over 13 amino acids. Per the germline V gene, CDR1 is DFQATT and CDR2 is SNEGSKA (reference sequence). The V end was cut by 0 bases, the J end by 5 bases, with 8 bases between. CDR3 loop: CSARDRADQPQHF. The CDR3 DNA sequence: TGCAGTGCTAGAGATCGTGCAGATCAGCCCCAGCATTTT.

Points on this clonotype: One end of the junction varies from germline; a read error may be responsible. This chain connects TRBV29-1 to TRBJ2-2; D remains ambiguous. The CDR3 is made up of 13 amino acids. The germline V gene has CDR1 SQVTM and CDR2 ANQGSEA. The CDR3 sequence is CSVTYMNTRELFF. The CDR3 coding sequence is TGCAGCGTTACCTACATGAACACCCGGGAGCTGTTTTTT.

Here the CDR3 reads CASTSETGWETQYF. Here the CDR3 DNA reads TGCGCCAGCACTTCGGAAACGGGGTGGGAGACCCAGTACTTC. The chain links TRBV5-1 to TRBJ2-5, with a possible D match to TRBD2 (5 bases). This CDR3 has 14 residues. The germline V and J ends were trimmed by 6 bases and 5 bases, with 17 bases remaining between them. Germline V CDR1 and CDR2: SGHRS, YFSETQ.

This clonotype showed up many times. V usage is TRBV12-3 or TRBV12-4 and J usage is TRBJ2-7, with D perhaps being TRBD1 or TRBD2 (5 bases each). Trimming took 6 bases from V and 5 from J, leaving 17 bases between them. The CDR3 has 14 amino acids. In DNA, the CDR3 is TGTGCCAGCAGCACACCGGGACGATGGAACGAGCAGTACTTC. Encoded protein: CASSTPGRWNEQYF.

The V and J genes are TRBV20-1 and TRBJ2-7, with 7 bases aligning to TRBD1. Per germline, CDR1 DFQATT and CDR2 SNEGSKA (reference sequence). The junction had 10 bases not matched to a gene; V was cut back by 3 bases and J by 2 bases. This CDR3 region has 15 residues. The CDR3 bases are TGCAGTGCTAGGCAAAACAGGGGAAATGCCTACGAGCAGTACTTC. This sequence encodes CSARQNRGNAYEQYF.

This clonotype was counted at least ten times. This rearrangement joins TRBV5-1 to TRBJ2-5, with 9 bases aligning to TRBD1. CDR1 is SGHRS and CDR2 is YFSETQ in the germline V gene. The V and J ends lost 6 bases and 4 bases, in that order; junction bases with no gene match: 10. The CDR3 is made up of 15 amino acids. As DNA, the CDR3 is TGCGCCAGCACCAAGGGGACAGGGAGAGGAGAGACCCAGTACTTC. Protein sequence: CASTKGTGRGETQYF.

The chain links TRBV7-8 to TRBJ2-3; 13 nucleotides line up with TRBD2. From germline, CDR1 is SGHVS and CDR2 FQNEAQ. V was pared by 1 base and J by 9 bases, with 4 bases of the junction left unmatched. CDR3 length: 15 amino acids. The CDR3 region is CASSLGTSGSRTQYF. The DNA for the CDR3 is TGTGCCAGCAGCTTAGGGACTAGCGGGAGTCGGACGCAGTATTTT.

This rearrangement joins TRBV28 to TRBJ2-1; 8 nucleotides align to TRBD2. Germline V gives CDR1 MDHEN, CDR2 SYDVKM. V was clipped by 1 base and J by 8 bases; unmatched bases: 7. The length of the CDR3 is 15 residues. CDR3 nucleotide sequence: TGTGCCAGCAGTTTATTCAGCGGGGGTGGGTATGAGCAGTTCTTC. This gives the protein CASSLFSGGGYEQFF.

The V call is TRBV7-9, the J call TRBJ1-3; no clear D. The CDR3 consists of 15 residues. With 6 bases removed from V and 0 bases from J, the gap between germline ends came to 12 bases. Germline V gene data show CDR1 as SEHNR and CDR2 as FQNEAQ (reference sequence). The CDR3 region has the DNA TGTGCCAGCAGTGAGCACGCGAGCTCTGGAAACACCATATATTTT. Its translation: CASSEHASSGNTIYF.

This clonotype was found many times. The rearrangement links TRBV12-3 or TRBV12-4 to TRBJ2-3; D may be TRBD2 (6 bases). Trimming pared 3 bases from V and 5 bases from J, leaving 12 bases between. The CDR3 sequence is 14 residues long. The CDR3 here is CASSLWEEGDTQYF. The CDR3 nucleotides are TGTGCCAGCAGTTTGTGGGAGGAGGGAGATACGCAGTATTTT.

The gene calls are TRBV9 and TRBJ1-1, with TRBD1 identical over 7 bases. The V segment lost 3 bases and the J segment 1 base; nucleotides outside the gene matches: 3. The CDR3 loop spans 14 amino acids. CDR1 is SGDLS and CDR2 is YYNGEE in the germline V gene. Written as DNA, the CDR3 is TGTGCCAGCAGCGCCCAGGGGGAGAACACTGAAGCTTTCTTT. This sequence encodes CASSAQGENTEAFF.

The chain is built from TRBV29-1 and TRBJ2-1; D is possibly TRBD2 (5 bases). Germline-derived CDR1 and CDR2 are SQVTM and ANQGSEA. Trimming shortened V by 5 bases and J by 4 bases, and 18 bases separated the two germline ends. This CDR3 comprises 15 residues. The CDR3 is CSVRTGKGLYNEQFF. In DNA, the CDR3 is TGCAGCGTTAGGACGGGGAAGGGCCTTTACAATGAGCAGTTCTTC.

The chain employs TRBV29-1 and TRBJ2-7, with 8 positions matching TRBD1. The CDR3 sequence is 15 residues long. The germline V gene encodes CDR1 SQVTM and CDR2 ANQGSEA. V lost 6 bases, J lost 3 bases, and 13 bases stayed unmatched. The CDR3 here is CSVATGAGPNYEQYF. The CDR3 DNA reads as TGCAGCGTAGCGACAGGGGCGGGACCAAACTACGAGCAGTACTTC.

The chain couples TRBV28 to TRBJ2-1; 9 nucleotides line up with TRBD2. The V and J ends lost 5 bases and 9 bases, in that order; junction bases with no gene match: 2. The CDR3 length is 12 residues. Germline V gene data show CDR1 as MDHEN and CDR2 as SYDVKM. CDR3 loop: CASSLSGSEQFF. CDR3 DNA: TGTGCCAGCAGTCTTAGCGGGAGTGAGCAGTTCTTC.

This clonotype occurred a few times. This chain links TRBV25-1 with TRBJ2-1, with D tentatively TRBD1 (5 bases). Germline V gene sequence: CDR1 MGHDK, CDR2 SYGVNS. The ends were cut back, 9 bases at V and 5 bases at J, with 11 bases in the middle. CDR3 length: 12 amino acids. CDR3 sequence reads: CASKLGDNEQFF. The CDR3 DNA sequence: TGTGCCAGTAAGCTAGGGGACAATGAGCAGTTCTTC.

This clonotype turned up a few times. V usage is TRBV5-1 and J usage is TRBJ2-2; D may be TRBD2 (7 bases). The CDR3 is 16 residues long. The ends were cut back, 4 bases at V and 4 bases at J, with 17 bases in the middle. Per germline, CDR1 SGHRS and CDR2 YFSETQ. CDR3 protein: CASSPQGGVGTGELFF. The CDR3 DNA reads as TGCGCCAGCAGCCCACAGGGAGGGGTGGGCACCGGGGAGCTGTTTTTT. Using reference TRBV5-1 and TRBJ2-2 for the parts outside the CDR3, the full variable domain is KAGVTQTPRYLIKTRGQQVTLSCSPISGHRSVSWYQQTPGQGLQFLFEYFSETQRNKGNFPGRFSGRQFSNSRSEMNVSTLELGDSALYLCASSPQGGVGTGELFFGEGSRLTVL.